Each of the 10 T cell receptor beta chains below was sequenced from the same sample in a study of cytomegalovirus exposure and HLA in healthy donors. Clones were read by immunoSEQ multiplex PCR, and TCRdb kept only the in-frame ones, dropping some. The sample lists around 120,000 clones, around 87% occurring once. The specimen was PBMCs. These receptors all stem from a woman between 18 and 29 years old in good health and CMV-seropositive.

This rearrangement joins TRBV7-3 to TRBJ1-1; D is undetermined. CDR3 length: 13 amino acids. The germline CDR1 and CDR2 sequences are SGHTA and FQGTGA. V dropped 5 bases and J dropped 0 bases, with 7 bases sitting between them. CDR3 region: CASSAMMNTEAFF. In DNA, the CDR3 is TGTGCCAGCAGCGCGATGATGAACACTGAAGCTTTCTTT.

The sample holds one count of this clone. V is TRBV4-3 and J is TRBJ1-1; D is unresolved. Germline assignment: CDR1 LGHNA and CDR2 YSLEER. The CDR3 loop spans 11 amino acids. The germline V and J ends were trimmed by 1 base and 7 bases, with 4 bases remaining between them. The CDR3 region is CASSQADEAFF. CDR3 coding DNA: TGCGCCAGCAGCCAAGCAGATGAAGCTTTCTTT.

This clone came up once. The CDR3 nucleotides are TGTGCCAGCTGGCCTTCGGGACAAAGTAAACTGTTTTTT. Its protein product is CASWPSGQSKLFF. The V gene is TRBV6-1, the J gene TRBJ1-4; D may be TRBD1 (6 bases). This CDR3 comprises 13 residues. Germline V gene lookup returns CDR1 MNHNS and CDR2 SASEGT. Between the trimmed V and J ends, which lost 8 bases and 11 bases, there was a span of 18 bases.

This clone was seen more than once but under ten times. This rearrangement joins TRBV7-9 to TRBJ1-1, with TRBD1 identical over 10 bases. Germline lookup yields CDR1 SEHNR and CDR2 FQNEAQ (reference sequence). The length of the CDR3 is 12 residues. The ends lost 10 bases at V and 7 bases at J; junction bases unmatched: 6. The CDR3 sequence is CATGTGEFEAFF. Here the CDR3 DNA reads TGTGCCACCGGGACAGGGGAATTTGAAGCTTTCTTT.

The chain combines TRBV5-6 with TRBJ2-1; 7 positions match TRBD2. With V trimmed by 0 bases and J by 4 bases, 10 bases remained unmatched. CDR1 and CDR2 from the germline V gene are SGHDT and YYEEEE. The CDR3 has 17 amino acids. CDR3 sequence reads: CASSLAWRERGYNEQFF. CDR3 coding DNA: TGTGCCAGCAGCTTGGCTTGGCGGGAGAGGGGATACAATGAGCAGTTCTTC.

The gene calls are TRBV4-2 and TRBJ2-5; 12 positions match TRBD1. Germline V lookup: CDR1 LGHNA, CDR2 YNFKEQ. V shed 1 base, J shed 5 bases, and the junction held 5 bases outside the gene matches. The CDR3 is 16 residues long. The DNA of the CDR3 is TGTGCCAGCAGCCAAGGCGGGACAGGGGGCGAGGAGACCCAGTACTTC. Protein product: CASSQGGTGGEETQYF.

This chain uses TRBV6-5 with TRBJ1-5; 9 bases map to TRBD1. J lost 6 bases, V lost 6 bases, and 9 bases had no gene match. CDR3 length: 15 amino acids. Germline V gives CDR1 MNHEY, CDR2 SVGAGI. The CDR3 DNA follows: TGTGCCAGCAGCACGGACAGGGGAAGTATTCAGCCCCAGCATTTT. Residues: CASSTDRGSIQPQHF.

CDR3 region: CASSQVGDSYNEQFF. Written as DNA, the CDR3 is TGCGCCAGCAGCCAAGTGGGCGACTCCTACAATGAGCAGTTCTTC. The gene calls are TRBV4-3 and TRBJ2-1; D is undetermined. Looked up from germline, CDR1 is LGHNA and CDR2 is YSLEER. The CDR3 totals 15 residues. V was cut by 1 base and J by 0 bases, with 7 bases left in between.

The chain combines TRBV19 with TRBJ2-3, with D tentatively TRBD1 (5 bases). Trimming removed 8 bases from V and 6 bases from J, with 18 bases in between. The CDR3 extends over 14 amino acids. Germline V gene sequence: CDR1 LNHDA, CDR2 SQIVND (reference sequence). CDR3 sequence: CASLGQGSADTQYF. In DNA form, the CDR3 reads TGTGCCAGTTTGGGGCAGGGCTCGGCGGATACGCAGTATTTT.

This clone was recorded only once. The chain couples TRBV7-9 to TRBJ2-2; 8 bases match TRBD2. V was clipped by 6 bases and J by 1 base; unmatched bases: 16. There are 19 residues in the CDR3. Germline loops: CDR1 SEHNR, CDR2 FQNEAQ (reference sequence). CDR3 nucleotides: TGTGCCAGCAGTGGTTCCTCGGTTTTGGCGGGAGGGAACACCGGGGAGCTGTTTTTT. Its protein product is CASSGSSVLAGGNTGELFF. The full variable domain, rest sourced from reference TRBV7-9 and TRBJ2-2, is DTGVSQNPRHKITKRGQNVTFRCDPISEHNRLYWYRQTLGQGPEFLTYFQNEAQLEKSRLLSDRFSAERPKGSFSTLEIQRTEQGDSAMYLCASSGSSVLAGGNTGELFFGEGSRLTVL.